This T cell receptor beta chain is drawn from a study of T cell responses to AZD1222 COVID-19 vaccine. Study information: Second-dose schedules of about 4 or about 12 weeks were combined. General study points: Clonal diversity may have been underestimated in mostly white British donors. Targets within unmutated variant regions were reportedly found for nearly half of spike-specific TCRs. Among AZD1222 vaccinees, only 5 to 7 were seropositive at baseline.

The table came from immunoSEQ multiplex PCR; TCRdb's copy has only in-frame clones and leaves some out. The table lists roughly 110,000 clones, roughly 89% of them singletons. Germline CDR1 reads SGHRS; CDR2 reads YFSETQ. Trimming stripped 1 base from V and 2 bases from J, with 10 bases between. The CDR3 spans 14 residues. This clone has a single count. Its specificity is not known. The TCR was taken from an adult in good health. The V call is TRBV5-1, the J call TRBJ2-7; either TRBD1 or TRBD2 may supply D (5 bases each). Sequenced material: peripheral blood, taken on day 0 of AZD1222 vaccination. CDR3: CASSLSGQPYEQYF. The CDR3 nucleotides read TGCGCCAGCAGCTTGTCGGGGCAACCCTACGAGCAGTACTTC.